This T cell receptor beta chain is drawn from a study of blood T cell repertoires in COVID-19. The wider study: Acute-phase and convalescent COVID-19 samples originated in the United States, Italy and Spain. PBMCs, B-cell-depleted T cells, or T cells were the source of the cDNA or gDNA that made up the material.

Per the germline V gene, CDR1 is LGHNA and CDR2 is YNFKEQ. V dropped 11 bases and J dropped 0 bases, with 16 bases sitting between them. The CDR3 covers 14 residues. Original processing notes: From reference gene primer amplification, estimates of nucleated cell counts were derived. Libraries were prepared by immunoSEQ multiplex PCR; TCRdb keeps only in-frame clonotypes and omits some of them. V and J calls and clone size are given by that table; D and trimming were obtained from the DNA. Of about 200,000 clones in the sample, approximately 90% are singletons; the top ten hold approximately 6%. The TCR originated in a man aged 35 to 55 with active or convalescent COVID-19. The sequencing sample was made of peripheral blood. This chain joins TRBV4-2 and TRBJ1-1, with D possibly TRBD1 on 5 matching bases. In DNA, the CDR3 is TGTGCCTCCCGGCAGGGATGGATGAACACTGAAGCTTTCTTT. Translating gives CASRQGWMNTEAFF.